The clone carrying this TCR beta chain was counted between two and nine times. The antigen is not known. Germline loops: CDR1 MGHRA, CDR2 YSYEKL. V was trimmed by 0 bases and J by 3 bases, leaving 9 bases between them. The CDR3 is 14 residues long. Some clones are missing from TCRdb's copy, which holds only in-frame ones; the method was immunoSEQ multiplex PCR. The sample carries 30,000 to 40,000 clones, about four fifths recorded once. The sample originates from a study of radiotherapy plus CTLA-4 blockade in lung cancer. The wider study: An objective response was seen in about 17% of patients, and disease control in around 31%. The study's findings and limits: Researchers report tumor-derived TCR clones expanding in blood after radiotherapy plus ipilimumab.

This TCR came from a human donor with non-small cell lung cancer that progressed on radiotherapy plus ipilimumab. The rearrangement uses TRBV4-1 and TRBJ2-7; TRBD2 is a possible D gene (6 bases). The sequencing used peripheral blood, collected from a patient treated with radiotherapy plus ipilimumab. The CDR3 spells CASSQDRGIYEQYF. The DNA of the CDR3 is TGCGCCAGCAGCCAAGATCGGGGGATCTACGAGCAGTACTTC.